The 26 T cell receptor beta chains listed next were all sequenced from one sample in a study of cytomegalovirus exposure and HLA in healthy donors. PCR used 60 Vbeta primers and 13 Jbeta primers. The repertoire was sequenced with immunoSEQ multiplex PCR; TCRdb's copy has only in-frame clones and lacks some. Of 90,000 to 120,000 clones in the sample, about three quarters were seen once. The sequenced material came from PBMCs. These receptors were taken from a man aged 30-40 years in good health and CMV-seronegative.

This clone has just a few counts. The rearrangement uses TRBV19 and TRBJ2-1; weak D call: TRBD2 (6 bases). Looked up from germline, CDR1 is LNHDA and CDR2 is SQIVND (reference sequence). This CDR3 region has 12 residues. Deletions cut 4 bases from V and 9 bases from J, with 10 bases between. The CDR3 spells CASSRRDFEQFF. The CDR3 region has the DNA TGTGCCAGTAGTAGAAGGGACTTTGAGCAGTTCTTC.

This rearrangement joins TRBV15 to TRBJ2-2; 7 nucleotides align to TRBD2. Germline-derived CDR1 and CDR2 are LNHNV and YYDKDF (reference sequence). This CDR3 contains 17 residues. V trimming: 1 base; J trimming: 6 bases; junction bases outside the gene matches: 11. CDR3 nucleotide sequence: TGTGCCACCAGCAGAGTGGGGGAGGGGACGGCCGCCGGGGAGCTGTTTTTT. Translation gives CATSRVGEGTAAGELFF.

V and J are TRBV7-3 and TRBJ2-7; TRBD1 matches 9 bases. Germline trimming cut 4 bases from V and 4 bases from J; bases unmatched to any gene: 5. The CDR3 sequence is 14 residues long. Germline V lookup: CDR1 SGHTA, CDR2 FQGTGA. CDR3 protein: CASSSGTGNYEQYF. CDR3 nucleotide sequence: TGTGCCAGCAGCTCCGGGACAGGGAATTACGAGCAGTACTTC.

This rearrangement joins TRBV7-2 to TRBJ2-7; D call uncertain. Germline CDR1 SGHTA, CDR2 FQGNSA. The length of the CDR3 is 12 residues. The V and J ends lost 2 bases and 5 bases respectively, with 7 bases between them. CDR3 nucleotides: TGTGCCAGCAGCTTATTCCGGGACGAGCAGTACTTC. This sequence encodes CASSLFRDEQYF. Complete variable domain (other parts from reference TRBV7-2 and TRBJ2-7): GAGVSQSPSNKVTEKGKDVELRCDPISGHTALYWYRQSLGQGLEFLIYFQGNSAPDKSGLPSDRFSAERTGGSVSTLTIQRTQQEDSAVYLCASSLFRDEQYFGPGTRLTVT.

The chain joins TRBV11-1 to TRBJ2-7; TRBD1 aligns across 10 bases. The CDR3 extends over 14 amino acids. V lost 5 bases to trimming and J lost 3 bases; unmatched junction nucleotides: 4. Germline V CDR1 and CDR2: SGHAT, FQDESV (reference sequence). As DNA, the CDR3 is TGTGCCAGCAGCCTCCGGACAGGGGGCTACGAGCAGTACTTC. It encodes CASSLRTGGYEQYF. The whole variable domain, remainder taken from reference TRBV11-1 and TRBJ2-7, is EAEVAQSPRYKITEKSQAVAFWCDPISGHATLYWYRQILGQGPELLVQFQDESVVDDSQLPKDRFSAERLKGVDSTLKIQPAELGDSAMYLCASSLRTGGYEQYFGPGTRLTVT.

The rearrangement links TRBV5-1 to TRBJ2-5; no firm D call. TRBJ2-7 explains the end of the DNA better; the J call may be wrong. The CDR3 sequence is 13 residues long. The germline V gene has CDR1 SGHRS and CDR2 YFSETQ. The CDR3 sequence is CASSLAVAYEQYF. The CDR3 DNA follows: TGCGCCAGCAGCTTGGCGGTCGCCTACGAGCAGTACTTC.

The genes are TRBV27 and TRBJ2-5, with TRBD2 matching 9 bases. From germline, CDR1 is MNHEY and CDR2 SMNVEV (reference sequence). This CDR3 is 17 amino acids long. With 4 bases clipped from V and 2 bases from J, the junction kept 11 bases outside the gene matches. The chain's CDR3 is CASSSPHAGGQQETQYF. CDR3 DNA sequence: TGTGCCAGCAGTTCCCCACATGCGGGGGGGCAGCAAGAGACCCAGTACTTC.

V usage is TRBV28 and J usage is TRBJ1-1, with D unresolved. V lost 6 bases and J 4 bases, leaving 18 bases between the germline ends. The germline V gene has CDR1 MDHEN and CDR2 SYDVKM. There are 15 residues in the CDR3. The CDR3 reads CASSPDPKTGTEAFF. The CDR3 DNA reads TGTGCCAGCAGCCCTGACCCGAAAACGGGCACTGAAGCTTTCTTT. Full variable domain (outside the CDR3, taken from reference TRBV28 and TRBJ1-1): DVKVTQSSRYLVKRTGEKVFLECVQDMDHENMFWYRQDPGLGLRLIYFSYDVKMKEKGDIPEGYSVSREKKERFSLILESASTNQTSMYLCASSPDPKTGTEAFFGQGTRLTVV.

The CDR3 here is CASSGGQGGNYGYTF. Written as DNA, the CDR3 is TGTGCCAGCAGTGGCGGACAGGGCGGTAACTATGGCTACACCTTC. The genes are TRBV2 and TRBJ1-2, with TRBD1 matching 8 bases. CDR3 length equals 15 residues. V lost 4 bases and J lost 1; bases outside the gene matches: 5. CDR1 is SNHLY, CDR2 FYNNEI, per germline.

The CDR3 DNA sequence: TGCAGCGTTGATCAGGGGGTCACCGGGGAGCTGTTTTTT. Residues: CSVDQGVTGELFF. The J gene is TRBJ2-2, the V gene TRBV29-1; 7 positions agree with TRBD1. CDR1 is SQVTM, CDR2 ANQGSEA, per germline. Trimming took 3 bases from V and 4 from J; bases not matched to a gene: 2. This CDR3 has 13 amino acids.

V usage is TRBV11-2 and J usage is TRBJ2-1, with TRBD2 matching 13 bases. V shed 4 bases, J shed 8 bases, and the junction held 8 bases outside the gene matches. CDR1 SGHAT and CDR2 FQNNGV come from the germline V gene. CDR3 size: 16 residues. The CDR3 DNA follows: TGTGCCAGCAGCTCCACTAGCGGGGGGGCCGTCTATGAGCAGTTCTTC. It encodes CASSSTSGGAVYEQFF.

The CDR3 loop is CATGGMGYNEQFF. CDR3 sequence (DNA): TGTGCGACAGGGGGTATGGGATACAATGAGCAGTTCTTC. This sequence joins TRBV30 and TRBJ2-1, with 9 bases identical to TRBD1. Germline CDR1 is GTSNPN and CDR2 is SVGIG (reference sequence). This CDR3 spans 13 amino acids.

The V gene is TRBV5-1, the J gene TRBJ2-2; 9 nucleotides agree with TRBD1. The CDR3 has 18 residues. The V segment lost 3 bases and the J segment 5 bases; nucleotides outside the gene matches: 14. Germline CDR1 SGHRS, CDR2 YFSETQ. The CDR3 nucleotides read TGCGCCAGCAGCTCATCCTCCAACAGGGGGCGCGGAACCGGGGAGCTGTTTTTT. It is translated as CASSSSSNRGRGTGELFF.

To note about this clone: At one boundary the junction diverges from the germline segment, which might be a read error. V gene TRBV4-1 combines with J gene TRBJ2-2; 10 bases agree with TRBD1. CDR1 is MGHRA, CDR2 YSYEKL, per germline. This CDR3 is 20 amino acids long. The CDR3 protein is CASSEEGVGQGVFLHGELFF. The CDR3 DNA is TGCGCCAGCAGCGAAGAGGGTGTAGGACAGGGGGTTTTTTTGCACGGGGAGCTGTTTTTT.

V is TRBV6-6 and J is TRBJ1-2; possible D gene TRBD1, 5 bases. Per the germline V gene, CDR1 is MNHNY and CDR2 is SVGAGI (reference sequence). Trimming shortened V by 5 bases and J by 3 bases, and 7 bases separated the two germline ends. The CDR3 runs to 12 residues. CDR3 region: CASSLGDYGYTF. In DNA form, the CDR3 reads TGTGCCAGCAGTCTAGGGGACTATGGCTACACCTTC.

This clone ranks as medium-sized (0.01 to 0.1%). The rearrangement joins TRBV7-6 to TRBJ1-1; D is unresolved. V was shortened by 1 base and J by 0 bases, with 21 bases between the two germline ends. From germline, CDR1 is SGHVS and CDR2 FNYEAQ. This CDR3 is built from 19 residues. For the CDR3, the DNA is TGTGCCAGCAGCTTAGAAGTTTCGGGATCTAATCCTATGAACACTGAAGCTTTCTTT. Its protein is CASSLEVSGSNPMNTEAFF.

This rearrangement joins TRBV5-6 to TRBJ1-1; TRBD1 matches 7 bases. V was clipped by 0 bases and J by 1 base; unmatched bases: 0. Per germline, CDR1 SGHDT and CDR2 YYEEEE. The CDR3 has 14 amino acids. The CDR3 loop is CASSLDRGNTEAFF. CDR3 DNA: TGTGCCAGCAGCTTGGACAGGGGGAACACTGAAGCTTTCTTT. The entire variable domain, with the rest obtained from reference TRBV5-6 and TRBJ1-1, is as follows: DAGVTQSPTHLIKTRGQQVTLRCSPKSGHDTVSWYQQALGQGPQFIFQYYEEEERQRGNFPDRFSGHQFPNYSSELNVNALLLGDSALYLCASSLDRGNTEAFFGQGTRLTVV.

V gene TRBV28 combines with J gene TRBJ1-1; D is unresolved. The germline CDR1 and CDR2 sequences are MDHEN and SYDVKM. The CDR3 sequence is 13 residues long. Trimming cost V 6 bases and J 0 bases, with 8 bases left between them. The CDR3 loop reads CASSPPLNTEAFF. The CDR3 DNA is TGTGCCAGCAGCCCCCCGTTGAACACTGAAGCTTTCTTT. Drawing the rest from reference TRBV28 and TRBJ1-1, the complete variable domain is DVKVTQSSRYLVKRTGEKVFLECVQDMDHENMFWYRQDPGLGLRLIYFSYDVKMKEKGDIPEGYSVSREKKERFSLILESASTNQTSMYLCASSPPLNTEAFFGQGTRLTVV.

The genes are TRBV29-1 and TRBJ2-5; weak D call: TRBD2 (5 bases). The CDR3 totals 15 residues. V was cut by 3 bases and J by 0 bases, with 14 bases left in between. Germline CDR1 and CDR2: SQVTM and ANQGSEA. The CDR3 nucleotides are TGCAGCGTTGAGAGGCGCGGGCCTGACCAAGAGACCCAGTACTTC. Amino acids: CSVERRGPDQETQYF.

This chain uses TRBV28 with TRBJ2-5; TRBD1 matches 9 bases. Trimming at V came to 6 bases and at J to 5 bases, leaving 7 bases not matched to a gene. The germline V gene has CDR1 MDHEN and CDR2 SYDVKM. The CDR3 length is 14 residues. In DNA, the CDR3 is TGTGCCAGCAGAATAACAGGGGGCGAGGAGACCCAGTACTTC. This encodes CASRITGGEETQYF. Together with reference TRBV28 and TRBJ2-5, the CDR3 gives the full variable domain: DVKVTQSSRYLVKRTGEKVFLECVQDMDHENMFWYRQDPGLGLRLIYFSYDVKMKEKGDIPEGYSVSREKKERFSLILESASTNQTSMYLCASRITGGEETQYFGPGTRLLVL.

This chain uses TRBV5-1 with TRBJ2-2; weak D call: TRBD1 (6 bases). CDR1 SGHRS and CDR2 YFSETQ come from the germline V gene. The V gene lost 2 bases and the J gene lost 1 base, with 9 bases spanning the gap. This CDR3 is built from 15 residues. This CDR3 is CASSFTGQNTGELFF. The CDR3 DNA sequence: TGCGCCAGCAGCTTTACGGGACAGAACACCGGGGAGCTGTTTTTT.

This clone was seen a few times. This rearrangement joins TRBV27 to TRBJ1-4; TRBD1 is a possible D gene (6 bases). V was trimmed by 6 bases and J by 8 bases, leaving 16 bases between them. The CDR3 loop spans 14 amino acids. Germline loops: CDR1 MNHEY, CDR2 SMNVEV (reference sequence). The CDR3 bases are TGTGCCAGCAGGCCCAGGGGTTCATACGAAAAACTGTTTTTT. As protein: CASRPRGSYEKLFF.

The chain recombines TRBV27 with TRBJ2-7, with D hard to call. CDR1 is MNHEY and CDR2 is SMNVEV in the germline V gene (reference sequence). The CDR3 is made up of 14 amino acids. The V end was cut by 5 bases, the J end by 0 bases, with 11 bases between. CDR3 nucleotides: TGTGCCAGCAGTCATCAGGAAGGCTCCTACGAGCAGTACTTC. Protein sequence: CASSHQEGSYEQYF.

This clone was found once. The V gene is TRBV6-6, the J gene TRBJ2-1; 12 bases fit TRBD2. The CDR3 runs to 16 residues. The junction had 8 bases not matched to a gene; V was cut back by 5 bases and J by 6 bases. The germline CDR1 and CDR2 sequences are MNHNY and SVGAGI (reference sequence). CDR3 region: CASSHPQLAGGNEQFF. CDR3 DNA: TGTGCCAGCAGTCACCCTCAACTAGCGGGGGGCAATGAGCAGTTCTTC.

This sequence joins TRBV19 and TRBJ1-1, with 7 bases aligning to TRBD1. Trimming cost V 5 bases and J 1 base; bases outside gene matches: 4. CDR1 and CDR2 (germline): LNHDA, SQIVND (reference sequence). The length of the CDR3 is 14 residues. In DNA form, the CDR3 reads TGTGCCAGTAGTCCGCGACAGGGGAACACTGAAGCTTTCTTT. Its translation: CASSPRQGNTEAFF.

This clone has only a few counts. The chain combines TRBV25-1 with TRBJ1-1, with a possible D match to TRBD1 (5 bases). V was pared by 3 bases and J by 5 bases, with 16 bases between. This CDR3 spans 15 amino acids. The germline CDR1 and CDR2 sequences are MGHDK and SYGVNS. DNA for the CDR3: TGTGCCAGCAGTGAGTGGGAGGGGAAGGGGACTGAAGCTTTCTTT. Its protein is CASSEWEGKGTEAFF.